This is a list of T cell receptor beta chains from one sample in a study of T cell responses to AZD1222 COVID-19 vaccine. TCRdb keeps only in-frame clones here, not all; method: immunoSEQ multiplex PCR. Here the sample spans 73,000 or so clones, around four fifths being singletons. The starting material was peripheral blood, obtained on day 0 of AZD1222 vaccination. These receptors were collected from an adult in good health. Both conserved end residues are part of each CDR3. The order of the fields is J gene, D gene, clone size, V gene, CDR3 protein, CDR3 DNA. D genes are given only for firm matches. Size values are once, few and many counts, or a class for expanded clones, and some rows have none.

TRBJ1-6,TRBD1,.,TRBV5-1,CASRTGESPLHF,TGCGCCAGCCGGACAGGGGAATCACCCCTCCACTTT
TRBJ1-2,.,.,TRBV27,CASSFTGANYGYTF,TGTGCCAGCAGTTTTACAGGAGCTAACTATGGCTACACCTTC
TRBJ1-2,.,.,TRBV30,CAWGTAYYGYTF,TGTGCCTGGGGGACGGCTTACTATGGCTACACCTTC
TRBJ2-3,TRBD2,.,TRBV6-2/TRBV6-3,CASSRAGSTDTQYF,TGTGCCAGCAGTAGAGCGGGGAGCACAGATACGCAGTATTTT
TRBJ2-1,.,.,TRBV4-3,CASSQDNRYNEQFF,TGCGCCAGCAGCCAAGATAACAGGTACAATGAGCAGTTCTTC
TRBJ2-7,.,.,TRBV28,CASSLTRAAYEQYF,TGTGCCAGCAGTTTAACCAGGGCCGCCTACGAGCAGTACTTC
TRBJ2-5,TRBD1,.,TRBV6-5,CASSYRDRGQETQYF,TGTGCCAGCAGTTACAGGGACAGGGGTCAAGAGACCCAGTACTTC
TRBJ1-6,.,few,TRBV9,CASSVRRNSPLHF,TGTGCCAGCAGCGTAAGAAGAAATTCACCCCTCCACTTT
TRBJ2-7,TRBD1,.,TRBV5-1,CASSLATGGDIYEQYF,TGCGCCAGCAGCTTGGCTACAGGGGGCGACATCTACGAGCAGTACTTC
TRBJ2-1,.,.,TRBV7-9,CASSLSGRVNEQFF,TGTGCCAGCAGCTTATCCGGCAGGGTGAATGAGCAGTTCTTC
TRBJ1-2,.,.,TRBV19,CASSIVVNYGYTF,TGTGCCAGTAGTATAGTAGTTAACTATGGCTACACCTTC
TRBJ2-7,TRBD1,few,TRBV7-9,CASSSAGTGRHEQYF,TGTGCCAGCAGCTCAGCCGGGACAGGGAGGCACGAGCAGTACTTC
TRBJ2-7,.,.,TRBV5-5,CASSLRIDSYEQYF,TGTGCCAGCAGCCTTAGAATCGACTCCTACGAGCAGTACTTC
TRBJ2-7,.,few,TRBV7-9,CASSLYRAEQYF,TGTGCCAGCAGCTTGTACAGGGCCGAGCAGTACTTC
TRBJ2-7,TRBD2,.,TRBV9,CASSVDVSGGGEQYF,TGTGCCAGCAGCGTAGATGTGAGCGGGGGAGGCGAGCAGTACTTC
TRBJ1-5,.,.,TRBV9,CASSLGDNQPQHF,TGTGCCAGCAGCCTAGGGGACAATCAGCCCCAGCATTTT
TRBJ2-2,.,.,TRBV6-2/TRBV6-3,CASSYGGVLEPANTGELFF,TGTGCCAGCAGTTACGGAGGGGTCTTGGAACCCGCGAACACCGGGGAGCTGTTTTTT
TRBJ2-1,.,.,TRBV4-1,CASSQLGGAKEQFF,TGCGCCAGCAGCCAGTTGGGCGGGGCGAAAGAGCAGTTCTTC
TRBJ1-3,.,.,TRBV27,CASSLFGRGNTIYF,TGTGCCAGCAGTTTATTCGGGAGAGGAAACACCATATATTTT
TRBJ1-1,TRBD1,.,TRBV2,CASSRGGGEYKNTEAFF,TGTGCCAGCTCCCGGGGAGGGGGCGAATATAAGAACACTGAAGCTTTCTTT
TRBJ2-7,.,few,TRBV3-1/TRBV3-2,CASSQGTYEQYF,TGTGCCAGCAGCCAAGGGACTTACGAGCAGTACTTC
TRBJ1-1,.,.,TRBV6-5,CASIGGTEAFF,TGTGCCAGCATCGGGGGCACTGAAGCTTTCTTT
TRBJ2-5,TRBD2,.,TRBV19,CASSMGAGSQETQYF,TGTGCCAGTAGTATGGGAGCGGGGTCCCAAGAGACCCAGTACTTC
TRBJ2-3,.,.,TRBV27,CASSFSRIGDTQYF,TGTGCCAGCAGTTTCTCCAGGATAGGAGATACGCAGTATTTT
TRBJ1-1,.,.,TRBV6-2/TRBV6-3,CASSYGLRDEAFF,TGTGCCAGCAGTTACGGTCTCAGGGATGAAGCTTTCTTT